These T cell receptor beta chains were read from a single sample in a study of blood T cells in healthy people across ages. Each CDR3 protein gets one entry after TCRdb re-called the 5' RACE reads with MiXCR. The data show nearly 1 million distinct CDR3 sequences, with 45% to 60% seen just once and about 21% held by the top ten. Material: blood. These TCRs come from a woman aged 55-75 years in good health. CDR3s include the opening cysteine and the closing phenylalanine or tryptophan. A D gene is named only where the DNA matches it firmly. Clone size, where shown, is once, few, many, or a class for clones that have expanded.

j_gene: TRBJ1-5; abundance: -; v_gene: TRBV24-1; d_gene: TRBD1; CDR3aa: CATSDARDSWHF; CDR3nt: TGTGCCACCAGTGATGCCCGGGACAGCTGGCATTTT
j_gene: TRBJ1-4; abundance: -; v_gene: TRBV28; d_gene: -; CDR3aa: CASSQTGTTNEKLFF; CDR3nt: TGTGCCAGCAGTCAAACGGGAACAACTAATGAAAAACTGTTTTTT
j_gene: TRBJ1-1; abundance: -; v_gene: TRBV7-6; d_gene: -; CDR3aa: CASSSSSAKDTEVFF; CDR3nt: TGTGCCAGCAGCTCGTCCTCGGCTAAGGACACTGAAGTTTTCTTT
j_gene: TRBJ2-3; abundance: few; v_gene: TRBV12-3/TRBV12-4; d_gene: TRBD2; CDR3aa: CASSFLAGSTDTQYF; CDR3nt: TGTGCCAGCAGTTTTCTAGCGGGAAGCACAGATACGCAGTATTTT
j_gene: TRBJ1-1; abundance: few; v_gene: TRBV4-1; d_gene: TRBD1; CDR3aa: CASSQGRARGLNTEAFF; CDR3nt: TGCGCCAGCAGCCAAGGCCGGGCCAGGGGGCTGAACACTGAAGCTTTCTTT
j_gene: TRBJ2-3; abundance: few; v_gene: TRBV3-1; d_gene: -; CDR3aa: CASSQDPFTDTQYF; CDR3nt: TGTGCCAGCAGCCAAGATCCCTTCACAGATACGCAGTATTTT
j_gene: TRBJ2-3; abundance: -; v_gene: TRBV21-1; d_gene: -; CDR3aa: CASSNLNVTSETDTQYF; CDR3nt: TGTGCCAGCAGCAACCTGAATGTGACTAGCGAGACAGATACGCAGTATTTT
j_gene: TRBJ2-5; abundance: -; v_gene: TRBV10-3; d_gene: TRBD1; CDR3aa: CAIRMGQGGETQYF; CDR3nt: TGTGCCATCAGGATGGGACAGGGTGGAGAGACCCAGTACTTC
j_gene: TRBJ2-5; abundance: -; v_gene: TRBV20-1; d_gene: -; CDR3aa: CSGALRETQYF; CDR3nt: TGCAGTGGCGCCCTCCGAGAGACTCAGTACTTC
j_gene: TRBJ2-7; abundance: -; v_gene: TRBV7-2; d_gene: TRBD1; CDR3aa: CASRPGTVASYEQYF; CDR3nt: TGTGCCAGCAGGCCGGGGACAGTAGCTTCCTACGAGCAGTACTTC
j_gene: TRBJ2-1; abundance: -; v_gene: TRBV7-9; d_gene: -; CDR3aa: CASSLGGGRGAFSYNEQFF; CDR3nt: TGTGCCAGCAGCTTAGGGGGTGGTCGGGGGGCCTTCTCCTACAATGAGCAGTTCTTC
j_gene: TRBJ2-1; abundance: -; v_gene: TRBV6-5; d_gene: -; CDR3aa: CASSYSALEGQFF; CDR3nt: TGTGCCAGCAGTTACTCGGCTTTGGAGGGGCAGTTCTTC
j_gene: TRBJ2-5; abundance: -; v_gene: TRBV7-9; d_gene: -; CDR3aa: CASSLDHSAQYF; CDR3nt: TGTGCCAGCAGCTTAGATCATAGCGCCCAGTACTTC
j_gene: TRBJ2-7; abundance: -; v_gene: TRBV5-1; d_gene: -; CDR3aa: CASSWAAGVNEQYF; CDR3nt: TGCGCCAGCAGCTGGGCGGCCGGGGTGAACGAGCAGTACTTC
j_gene: TRBJ1-5; abundance: -; v_gene: TRBV9; d_gene: -; CDR3aa: CASSVSPGQSDQHF; CDR3nt: TGTGCCAGCAGCGTCTCCCCCGGGCAGTCGGACCAGCATTTT
j_gene: TRBJ2-1; abundance: -; v_gene: TRBV4-1; d_gene: -; CDR3aa: CASSPRQESSYNEQFF; CDR3nt: TGCGCCAGCAGTCCCCGTCAGGAGAGCTCCTACAATGAGCAGTTCTTC
j_gene: TRBJ1-2; abundance: few; v_gene: TRBV16; d_gene: -; CDR3aa: CASSPDAADYGYTF; CDR3nt: TGTGCCAGCAGCCCCGACGCGGCGGACTATGGCTACACCTTC
j_gene: TRBJ2-7; abundance: -; v_gene: TRBV20-1; d_gene: -; CDR3aa: CSANDRSSYEQYF; CDR3nt: TGCAGTGCTAATGACAGGTCCTCCTACGAGCAGTACTTC
j_gene: TRBJ2-5; abundance: -; v_gene: TRBV7-2; d_gene: TRBD2; CDR3aa: CASRLGLAGGLEQYF; CDR3nt: TGTGCCAGCAGATTGGGACTAGCGGGAGGTCTTGAGCAGTACTTC
j_gene: TRBJ2-5; abundance: -; v_gene: TRBV10-3; d_gene: -; CDR3aa: CAISARLGEQYF; CDR3nt: TGTGCCATCAGTGCGAGACTGGGTGAGCAGTACTTC
j_gene: TRBJ2-3; abundance: few; v_gene: TRBV20-1; d_gene: TRBD2; CDR3aa: CSATPQRERNTDTQYF; CDR3nt: TGCAGTGCAACCCCTCAGCGGGAGAGAAACACAGATACGCAGTATTTT
j_gene: TRBJ1-1; abundance: -; v_gene: TRBV4-1; d_gene: -; CDR3aa: CASSQEWGGGNTEAFF; CDR3nt: TGCGCCAGCAGCCAAGAGTGGGGTGGGGGAAACACTGAAGCTTTCTTT
j_gene: TRBJ2-2; abundance: -; v_gene: TRBV28; d_gene: TRBD2; CDR3aa: CASTASGLTGELFF; CDR3nt: TGTGCCAGCACGGCTAGCGGCCTTACCGGGGAGCTGTTTTTT
j_gene: TRBJ2-1; abundance: -; v_gene: TRBV6-6; d_gene: -; CDR3aa: CASSPGVVANEQFF; CDR3nt: TGTGCCAGCAGTCCAGGGGTTGTGGCCAATGAGCAGTTCTTC
j_gene: TRBJ2-2; abundance: -; v_gene: TRBV29-1; d_gene: TRBD2; CDR3aa: CSAIRTSGTNTGELFF; CDR3nt: TGCAGCGCCATACGGACTAGCGGGACGAACACCGGGGAGCTGTTTTTT
j_gene: TRBJ2-7; abundance: -; v_gene: TRBV20-1; d_gene: -; CDR3aa: CSARAWEGVYEQYF; CDR3nt: TGCAGTGCTAGGGCTTGGGAAGGGGTCTACGAGCAGTACTTC
j_gene: TRBJ1-2; abundance: -; v_gene: TRBV9; d_gene: TRBD1; CDR3aa: CASSQTGGRGYTF; CDR3nt: TGTGCCAGCAGCCAGACAGGGGGTAGGGGCTACACCTTC
j_gene: TRBJ2-7; abundance: -; v_gene: TRBV5-1; d_gene: TRBD1; CDR3aa: CASSDWSQSDRVYEQYF; CDR3nt: TGCGCCAGCAGCGATTGGTCCCAGTCGGACAGGGTCTACGAGCAGTACTTC
j_gene: TRBJ1-5; abundance: -; v_gene: TRBV9; d_gene: TRBD1; CDR3aa: CASSVSGGQDQPQHF; CDR3nt: TGTGCCAGCAGCGTTTCAGGGGGCCAGGATCAGCCCCAGCATTTT
j_gene: TRBJ2-1; abundance: few; v_gene: TRBV13; d_gene: -; CDR3aa: CASSHYGMEQFF; CDR3nt: TGTGCCAGCAGCCACTACGGGATGGAGCAGTTCTTC
j_gene: TRBJ2-3; abundance: -; v_gene: TRBV11-1; d_gene: -; CDR3aa: CASSSRGLPSTDTQYF; CDR3nt: TGTGCCAGCAGCTCCCGAGGGCTTCCCAGCACAGATACGCAGTATTTT
j_gene: TRBJ2-7; abundance: -; v_gene: TRBV20-1; d_gene: -; CDR3aa: CSAPVGGPSSEQYF; CDR3nt: TGCAGTGCCCCGGTGGGGGGACCTAGTTCCGAGCAGTACTTC
j_gene: TRBJ2-5; abundance: -; v_gene: TRBV7-2; d_gene: -; CDR3aa: CASSRSKAGETQYF; CDR3nt: TGTGCCAGCAGCCGAAGTAAGGCAGGAGAGACCCAGTACTTC
j_gene: TRBJ2-2; abundance: -; v_gene: TRBV12-3/TRBV12-4; d_gene: -; CDR3aa: CASSLALSVTGELFF; CDR3nt: TGTGCCAGCAGTTTAGCGCTATCGGTTACCGGGGAGCTGTTTTTT
j_gene: TRBJ2-7; abundance: -; v_gene: TRBV28; d_gene: TRBD2; CDR3aa: CASSSGLAQYEQYF; CDR3nt: TGTGCCAGCAGTTCCGGACTAGCCCAATACGAGCAGTACTTC
j_gene: TRBJ2-7; abundance: -; v_gene: TRBV28; d_gene: -; CDR3aa: CASSLLDSYEQYF; CDR3nt: TGTGCCAGCAGTTTACTGGATAGCTACGAGCAGTACTTC
j_gene: TRBJ2-3; abundance: -; v_gene: TRBV6-6; d_gene: -; CDR3aa: CASFGGRGRTDTQYF; CDR3nt: TGTGCCAGCTTCGGTGGGAGGGGGCGAACAGATACGCAGTATTTT
j_gene: TRBJ2-5; abundance: -; v_gene: TRBV6-2/TRBV6-3; d_gene: TRBD1; CDR3aa: CASSLLIPGQGSGEQYF; CDR3nt: TGTGCCAGCAGTCTCCTTATACCGGGACAGGGGTCGGGTGAGCAGTACTTC
j_gene: TRBJ1-5; abundance: few; v_gene: TRBV20-1; d_gene: -; CDR3aa: CSAREEGDQPQHF; CDR3nt: TGCAGTGCTAGGGAGGAAGGGGATCAGCCCCAGCATTTT
j_gene: TRBJ2-7; abundance: -; v_gene: TRBV7-9; d_gene: -; CDR3aa: CASTGSDEQYF; CDR3nt: TGTGCCAGCACAGGGTCGGACGAGCAGTACTTC
j_gene: TRBJ1-5; abundance: -; v_gene: TRBV29-1; d_gene: -; CDR3aa: CSVEVGNQPQHF; CDR3nt: TGCAGCGTTGAGGTAGGGAATCAGCCCCAGCATTTT
j_gene: TRBJ2-3; abundance: few; v_gene: TRBV11-2; d_gene: TRBD2; CDR3aa: CASSEQGLAGSDTQYF; CDR3nt: TGTGCCAGCTCAGAACAGGGACTAGCGGGATCTGATACGCAGTATTTT
j_gene: TRBJ1-4; abundance: -; v_gene: TRBV7-6; d_gene: TRBD1; CDR3aa: CASSLPIGTGKEKLFF; CDR3nt: TGTGCCAGCAGCTTACCCATAGGGACAGGGAAAGAAAAACTGTTTTTT
j_gene: TRBJ2-3; abundance: -; v_gene: TRBV9; d_gene: -; CDR3aa: CASSVTRGTDTQYF; CDR3nt: TGTGCCAGCAGCGTAACAAGGGGCACAGATACGCAGTATTTT
j_gene: TRBJ2-7; abundance: -; v_gene: TRBV20-1; d_gene: TRBD2; CDR3aa: CSARDLLAGGYEQYF; CDR3nt: TGCAGTGCTAGAGATCTCCTAGCGGGAGGTTACGAGCAGTACTTC
j_gene: TRBJ2-7; abundance: -; v_gene: TRBV29-1; d_gene: TRBD1; CDR3aa: CSVESDRAHLTYEQYF; CDR3nt: TGCAGCGTTGAATCCGACAGGGCCCACCTCACCTACGAGCAGTACTTC
j_gene: TRBJ1-6; abundance: -; v_gene: TRBV28; d_gene: -; CDR3aa: CASSLLGHRPLHF; CDR3nt: TGTGCCAGCAGTTTATTGGGTCACCGACCCCTCCACTTT
j_gene: TRBJ1-1; abundance: -; v_gene: TRBV12-3/TRBV12-4; d_gene: -; CDR3aa: CASSLEQGRWGMNTEAFF; CDR3nt: TGTGCCAGCAGTTTGGAACAGGGCCGGTGGGGGATGAACACTGAAGCTTTCTTT
j_gene: TRBJ2-7; abundance: once; v_gene: TRBV20-1; d_gene: -; CDR3aa: CSARAALRNHEQYF; CDR3nt: TGCAGTGCTAGAGCGGCCCTTAGGAACCACGAGCAGTACTTC